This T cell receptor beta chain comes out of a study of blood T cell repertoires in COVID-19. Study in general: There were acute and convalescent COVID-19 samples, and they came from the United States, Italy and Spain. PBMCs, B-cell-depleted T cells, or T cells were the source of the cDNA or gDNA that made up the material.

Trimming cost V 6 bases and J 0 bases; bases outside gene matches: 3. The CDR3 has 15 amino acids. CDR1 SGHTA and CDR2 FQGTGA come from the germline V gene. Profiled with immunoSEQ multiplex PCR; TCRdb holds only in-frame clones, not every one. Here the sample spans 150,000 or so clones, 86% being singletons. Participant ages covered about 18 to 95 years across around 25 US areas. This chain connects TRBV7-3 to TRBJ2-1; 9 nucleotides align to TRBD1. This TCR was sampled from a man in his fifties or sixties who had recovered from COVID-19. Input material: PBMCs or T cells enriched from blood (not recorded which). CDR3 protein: CASRTGGTSYNEQFF. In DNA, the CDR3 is TGTGCCAGCAGGACAGGGGGGACCTCCTACAATGAGCAGTTCTTC.